The rows below give T cell receptor beta chains drawn from one sample of a study of PD-1 blockade in mismatch repair-deficient tumors. Clones were sequenced by immunoSEQ multiplex PCR, and TCRdb holds only the in-frame ones, with some missing. In the table there are around 9,400 clones, 75% to 90% of which are singletons. This material consisted of PBMCs, taken around 46 weeks after starting pembrolizumab. These receptors all come from an adult with mismatch repair-deficient cancer. The CDR3 runs from the conserved cysteine through the conserved F or W. A D gene is named only where the DNA matches it firmly. Expanded clones get a size class; other rows say once, few or many, or leave the size out.

CDR3 DNA	CDR3 protein	CDR3 length	clone size	D gene	V gene	J gene
TGCGCCAGCAGCCAAGAAGGGAGGATGACAGATACGCAGTATTTT	CASSQEGRMTDTQYF	15	few	NA	TRBV4-1	TRBJ2-3
TGTGCCAGCACCCTAGACAGATCCTACAATGAGCAGTTCTTC	CASTLDRSYNEQFF	14	NA	NA	TRBV6-1	TRBJ2-1
TGTGCCAGCAGGCCGGGACAGGGCGACTATGGCTACACCTTC	CASRPGQGDYGYTF	14	NA	TRBD1	TRBV7-8	TRBJ1-2
TGTGCCAGCAGCTCAACTCGACAGGGGGCTGAAGCTTTCTTT	CASSSTRQGAEAFF	14	NA	TRBD1	TRBV7-3	TRBJ1-1
TGCGCCAGCAGCTTGGGACTAGCGGGAGAGACCCAGTACTTC	CASSLGLAGETQYF	14	NA	TRBD2	TRBV5-1	TRBJ2-5
TGTGCCAGCAGTGAGGGACAGCTCCAAGAGACCCAGTACTTC	CASSEGQLQETQYF	14	NA	TRBD1	TRBV6-1	TRBJ2-5
TGTGCCAGCAGCGTAGAACCCGGGCGGGGCGAGCAGTACTTC	CASSVEPGRGEQYF	14	NA	NA	TRBV9	TRBJ2-7
TGTGCCAGCAGCCCGGACAGGCTATGGGGTGAAAAACTGTTTTTT	CASSPDRLWGEKLFF	15	NA	TRBD1	TRBV7-8	TRBJ1-4
TGTGCCAGCACCCCATCCGCGGCGGGCCAAGAGACCCAGTACTTC	CASTPSAAGQETQYF	15	NA	NA	TRBV7-9	TRBJ2-5
TGCGCCAGCAGCTCGGACAGGGTTGGAAATGAGCAGTTCTTC	CASSSDRVGNEQFF	14	NA	TRBD1	TRBV10-1	TRBJ2-1
TGTGCCAGCAGCAATGATGGAGTCGCGAACACCGGGGAGCTGTTTTTT	CASSNDGVANTGELFF	16	NA	NA	TRBV2	TRBJ2-2
TGTGCCAGCAGCTTCGGGAAGTACGAGCAGTACTTC	CASSFGKYEQYF	12	NA	NA	TRBV5-4	TRBJ2-7
TGTGCCAGCAGCTCGTCCCCAGGACGGAGGGAGGTCGGTGACACTGAAGCTTTCTTT	CASSSSPGRREVGDTEAFF	19	NA	NA	TRBV7-9	TRBJ1-1
TGTGCCAGTAGTATGGAGGGTTTTGCTGGCTACACCTTC	CASSMEGFAGYTF	13	once	NA	TRBV19	TRBJ1-2
TGTGCCAGCCAGCGGGGCCGGACAGCCTCCTACGAGCAGTACTTC	CASQRGRTASYEQYF	15	NA	NA	TRBV19	TRBJ2-7
TGTGCCAGCAGCGTTTATCTAGCGGGAGGCTACAATGAGCAGTTCTTC	CASSVYLAGGYNEQFF	16	NA	TRBD2	TRBV7-2	TRBJ2-1
TGTGCCAGCAGTTACCACAATAACCAGGGCTACACCTTC	CASSYHNNQGYTF	13	NA	NA	TRBV28	TRBJ1-2
TGCGCCAGCAGCTTGAGGGGGCCCGGAGAAGAGACCCAGTACTTC	CASSLRGPGEETQYF	15	few	TRBD1	TRBV5-1	TRBJ2-5
TGTGCCAGCAGACGAAACTTCCGCGGGGACACCGGGGAGCTGTTTTTT	CASRRNFRGDTGELFF	16	NA	NA	TRBV7-9	TRBJ2-2
TGTGCCAGCAGCTTCTTGGGTGGGACTAGCGGGAGGAATGAGCAGTTCTTC	CASSFLGGTSGRNEQFF	17	NA	TRBD2	TRBV7-3	TRBJ2-1